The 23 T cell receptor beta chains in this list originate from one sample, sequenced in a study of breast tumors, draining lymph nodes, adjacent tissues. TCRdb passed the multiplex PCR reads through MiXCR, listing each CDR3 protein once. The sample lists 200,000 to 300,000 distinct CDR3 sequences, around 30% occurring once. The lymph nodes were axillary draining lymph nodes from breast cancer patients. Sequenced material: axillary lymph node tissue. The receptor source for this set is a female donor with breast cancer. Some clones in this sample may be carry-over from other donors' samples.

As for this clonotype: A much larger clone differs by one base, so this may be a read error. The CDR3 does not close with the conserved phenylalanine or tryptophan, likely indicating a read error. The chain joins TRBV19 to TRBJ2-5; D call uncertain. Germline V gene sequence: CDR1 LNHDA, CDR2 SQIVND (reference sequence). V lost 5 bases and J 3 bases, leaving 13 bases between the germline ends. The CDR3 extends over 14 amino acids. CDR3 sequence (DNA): TGTGCCAGTAGTCGGACCGTGGAAAAAGAGACCCAGTACCTC. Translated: CASSRTVEKETQYL.

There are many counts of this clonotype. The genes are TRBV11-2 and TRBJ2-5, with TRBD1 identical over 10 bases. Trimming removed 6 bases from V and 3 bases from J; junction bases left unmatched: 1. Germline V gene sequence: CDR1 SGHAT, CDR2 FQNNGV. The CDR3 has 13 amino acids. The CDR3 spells CASRDRGEETQYF. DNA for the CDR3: TGTGCCAGCAGGGACAGGGGGGAAGAGACCCAGTACTTC.

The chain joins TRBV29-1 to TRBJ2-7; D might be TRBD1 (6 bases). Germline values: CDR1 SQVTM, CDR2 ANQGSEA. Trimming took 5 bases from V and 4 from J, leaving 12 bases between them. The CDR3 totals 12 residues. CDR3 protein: CSVLKGEYEQYF. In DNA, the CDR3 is TGCAGCGTTTTAAAGGGGGAATACGAGCAGTACTTC.

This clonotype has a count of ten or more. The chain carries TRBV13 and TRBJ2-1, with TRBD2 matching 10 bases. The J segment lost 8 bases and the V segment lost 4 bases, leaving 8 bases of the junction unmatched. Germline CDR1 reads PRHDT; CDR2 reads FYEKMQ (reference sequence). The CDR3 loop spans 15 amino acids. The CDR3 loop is CASSSQREGSYEQFF. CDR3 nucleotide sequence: TGTGCCAGCAGCTCACAGCGGGAGGGTAGTTATGAGCAGTTCTTC.

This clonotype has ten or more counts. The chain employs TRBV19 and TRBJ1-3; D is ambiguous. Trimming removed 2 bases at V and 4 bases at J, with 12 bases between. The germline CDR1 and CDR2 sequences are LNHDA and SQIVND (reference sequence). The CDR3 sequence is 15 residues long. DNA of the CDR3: TGTGCCAGTAGTATACTGAAACTGGGAGGAAACACCATATATTTT. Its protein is CASSILKLGGNTIYF.

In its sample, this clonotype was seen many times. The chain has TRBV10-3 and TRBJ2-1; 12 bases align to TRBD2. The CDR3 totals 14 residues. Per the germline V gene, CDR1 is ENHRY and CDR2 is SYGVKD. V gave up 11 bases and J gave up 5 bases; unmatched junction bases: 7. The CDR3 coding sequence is TGTGCCGCCAGACGACTAGCGGGGGACAATGAGCAGTTCTTC. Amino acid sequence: CAARRLAGDNEQFF.

Here the CDR3 DNA reads TGTGCCAGCAGCCCGGGACAAGCGGGGCGACGGGAGACCCAGTACTTC. Translation: CASSPGQAGRRETQYF. The chain combines TRBV5-4 with TRBJ2-5; maybe TRBD2 (7 bases). This CDR3 is 16 amino acids long. Per germline, CDR1 SGHNT and CDR2 YYREEE (reference sequence). The germline V and J ends were trimmed by 4 bases and 5 bases, with 21 bases remaining between them.

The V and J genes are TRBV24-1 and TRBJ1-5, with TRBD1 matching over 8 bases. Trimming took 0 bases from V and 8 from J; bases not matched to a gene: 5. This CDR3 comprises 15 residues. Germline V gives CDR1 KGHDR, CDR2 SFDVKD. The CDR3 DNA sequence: TGTGCCACCAGTGATTTGACGACAGGGGTTGAGCCCCAGCATTTT. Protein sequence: CATSDLTTGVEPQHF.

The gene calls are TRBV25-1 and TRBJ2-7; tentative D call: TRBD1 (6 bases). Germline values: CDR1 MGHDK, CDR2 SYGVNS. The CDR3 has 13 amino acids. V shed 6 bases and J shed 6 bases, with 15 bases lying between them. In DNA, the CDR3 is TGTGCCAGCAGAGCAGATAGGGGGACCGAGCAGTACTTC. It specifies CASRADRGTEQYF.

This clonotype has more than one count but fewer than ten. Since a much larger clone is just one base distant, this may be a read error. The CDR3 loop is CSAGGSQSGSEQYF. CDR3 coding DNA: TGCAGTGCCGGAGGGTCGCAGTCGGGGTCCGAGCAGTACTTC. The gene calls are TRBV20-1 and TRBJ2-7; tentative D call: TRBD2 (6 bases). V dropped 6 bases and J dropped 6 bases, with 21 bases sitting between them. The CDR3 is 14 amino acids. The germline V gene encodes CDR1 DFQATT and CDR2 SNEGSKA (reference sequence).

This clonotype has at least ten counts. The CDR3 reads CASSRRWLAGDEQYF. CDR3 DNA sequence: TGCGCCAGCAGCAGGAGGTGGCTAGCGGGAGACGAGCAGTACTTC. V gene TRBV4-3 combines with J gene TRBJ2-7; TRBD2 matches at 10 bases. Germline values: CDR1 LGHNA, CDR2 YSLEER. Trimming at V came to 5 bases and at J to 5 bases, leaving 9 bases not matched to a gene. The CDR3 extends over 15 amino acids.

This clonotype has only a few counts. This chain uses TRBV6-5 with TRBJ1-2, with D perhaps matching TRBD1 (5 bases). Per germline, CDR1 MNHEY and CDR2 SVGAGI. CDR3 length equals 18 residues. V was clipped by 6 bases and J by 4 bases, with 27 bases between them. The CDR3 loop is CASRGLDDSPQPIYGYTF. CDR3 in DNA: TGTGCCAGCAGAGGCTTAGACGACAGCCCTCAACCTATCTATGGCTACACCTTC.

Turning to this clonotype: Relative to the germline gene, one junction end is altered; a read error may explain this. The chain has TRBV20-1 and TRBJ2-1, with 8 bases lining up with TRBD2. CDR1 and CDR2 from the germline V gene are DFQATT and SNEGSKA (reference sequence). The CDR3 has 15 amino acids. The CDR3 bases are TGCAGTGCTAGGGGGCGGGAGGACTCCTCCAATGAGCAGTTCTTC. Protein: CSARGREDSSNEQFF.

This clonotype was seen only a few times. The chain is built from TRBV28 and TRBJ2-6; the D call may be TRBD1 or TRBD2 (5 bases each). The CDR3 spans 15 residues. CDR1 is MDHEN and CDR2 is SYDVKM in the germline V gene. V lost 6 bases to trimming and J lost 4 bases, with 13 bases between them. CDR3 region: CASRSGAGGANVLTF. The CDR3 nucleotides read TGTGCCAGCAGATCCGGGGCTGGGGGGGCCAACGTCCTGACTTTC. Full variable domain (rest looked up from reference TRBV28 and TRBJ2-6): DVKVTQSSRYLVKRTGEKVFLECVQDMDHENMFWYRQDPGLGLRLIYFSYDVKMKEKGDIPEGYSVSREKKERFSLILESASTNQTSMYLCASRSGAGGANVLTFGAGSRLTVL.

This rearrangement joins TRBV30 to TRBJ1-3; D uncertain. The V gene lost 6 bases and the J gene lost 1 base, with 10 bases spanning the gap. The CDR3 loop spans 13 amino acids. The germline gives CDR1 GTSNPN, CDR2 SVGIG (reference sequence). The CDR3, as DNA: TGTGCCTGTTTGGGAATATCTGGAAACACCATATATTTT. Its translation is CACLGISGNTIYF.

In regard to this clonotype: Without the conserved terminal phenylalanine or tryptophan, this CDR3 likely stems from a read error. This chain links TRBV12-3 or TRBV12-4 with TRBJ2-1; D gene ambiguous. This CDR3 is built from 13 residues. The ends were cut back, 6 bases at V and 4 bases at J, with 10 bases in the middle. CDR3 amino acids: CASSLKGYNEQFL. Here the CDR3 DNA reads TGTGCCAGCAGCCTCAAGGGATACAATGAGCAGTTCCTC.

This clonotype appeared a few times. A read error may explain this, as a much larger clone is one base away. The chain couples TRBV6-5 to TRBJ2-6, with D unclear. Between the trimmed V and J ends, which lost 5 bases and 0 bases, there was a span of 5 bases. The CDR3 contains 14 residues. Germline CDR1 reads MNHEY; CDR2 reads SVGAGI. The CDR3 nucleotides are TGTGCCAGCAGTCCTGTCTCTGGGGCCAACGTCCTGACTTTC. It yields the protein CASSPVSGANVLTF.

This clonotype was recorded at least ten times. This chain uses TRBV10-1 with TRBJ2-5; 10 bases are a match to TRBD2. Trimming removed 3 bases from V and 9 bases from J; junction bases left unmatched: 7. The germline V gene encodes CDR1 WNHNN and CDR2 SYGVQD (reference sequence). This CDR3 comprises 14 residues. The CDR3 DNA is TGCGCCAGCAGTGAAGCGGGAGGGCCCACGCCCCAGTACTTC. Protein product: CASSEAGGPTPQYF.

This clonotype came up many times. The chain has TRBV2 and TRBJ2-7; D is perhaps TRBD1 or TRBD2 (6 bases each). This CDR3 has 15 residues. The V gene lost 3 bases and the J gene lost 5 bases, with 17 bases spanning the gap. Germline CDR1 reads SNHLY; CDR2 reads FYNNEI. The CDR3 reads CASSDVRGAGDEQYF. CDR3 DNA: TGTGCCAGCAGTGATGTCAGGGGAGCGGGTGACGAGCAGTACTTC.

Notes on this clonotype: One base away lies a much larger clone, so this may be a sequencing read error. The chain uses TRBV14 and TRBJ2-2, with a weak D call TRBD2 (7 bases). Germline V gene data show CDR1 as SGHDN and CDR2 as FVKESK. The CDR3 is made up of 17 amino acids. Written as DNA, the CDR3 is TGTGCCAGCAGACAAGATAGGGGGGGAGAGCCCACCGGGGAGCTGTTTTTT. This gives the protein CASRQDRGGEPTGELFF. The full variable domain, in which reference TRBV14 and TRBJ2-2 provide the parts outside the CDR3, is EAGVTQFPSHSVIEKGQTVTLRCDPISGHDNLYWYRRVMGKEIKFLLHFVKESKQDESGMPNNRFLAERTGGTYSTLKVQPAELEDSGVYFCASRQDRGGEPTGELFFGEGSRLTVL.

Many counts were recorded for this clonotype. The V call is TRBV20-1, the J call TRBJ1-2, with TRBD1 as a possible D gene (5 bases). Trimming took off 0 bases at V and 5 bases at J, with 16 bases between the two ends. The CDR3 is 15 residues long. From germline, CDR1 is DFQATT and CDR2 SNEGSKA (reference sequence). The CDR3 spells CSARDLYAGSYGYTF. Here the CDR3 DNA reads TGCAGTGCTAGAGATTTGTACGCAGGGTCTTATGGCTACACCTTC.

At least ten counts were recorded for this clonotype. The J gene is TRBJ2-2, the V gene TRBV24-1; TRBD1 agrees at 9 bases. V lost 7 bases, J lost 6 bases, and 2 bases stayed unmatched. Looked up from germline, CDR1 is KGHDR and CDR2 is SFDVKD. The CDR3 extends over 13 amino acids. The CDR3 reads CATRRDRAGELFF. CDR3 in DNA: TGTGCCACCAGAAGGGACAGGGCCGGGGAGCTGTTTTTT.

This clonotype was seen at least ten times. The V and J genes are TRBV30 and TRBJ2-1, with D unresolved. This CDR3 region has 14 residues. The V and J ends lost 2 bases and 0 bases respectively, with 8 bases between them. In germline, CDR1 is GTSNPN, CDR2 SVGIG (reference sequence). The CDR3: CAWSSAPSYNEQFF. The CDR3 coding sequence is TGTGCCTGGAGTTCCGCCCCCTCCTACAATGAGCAGTTCTTC.